These 27 T cell receptor beta chains originate from one sample sequenced in a study of T cell repertoires in cytomegalovirus infection. MiXCR, applied by TCRdb to the reads, yields one record per CDR3 protein. The sample contains a few hundred thousand distinct CDR3 sequences, 26% of which appear only once. Sequenced: PBMCs. The receptors originated from a human donor in good health (CMV status not recorded). Some clones in this sample may be carry-over from other donors' samples.

The rearrangement links TRBV29-1 to TRBJ2-5, with 8 bases lining up with TRBD1. With V trimmed by 6 bases and J by 4 bases, 13 bases remained unmatched. Germline V gene data show CDR1 as SQVTM and CDR2 as ANQGSEA. This CDR3 is 15 amino acids long. As DNA, the CDR3 is TGCAGCGTGGGACTGACAGGGGCCGGAGGAGAGACCCAGTACTTC. It yields the protein CSVGLTGAGGETQYF.

This clonotype was detected ten times or more. This sequence joins TRBV7-2 and TRBJ2-7, with 12 nucleotides matching TRBD2. The V segment lost 6 bases and the J segment 6 bases; nucleotides outside the gene matches: 6. The CDR3 is 14 residues long. Looked up from germline, CDR1 is SGHTA and CDR2 is FQGNSA. Written as DNA, the CDR3 is TGTGCCAGCAGACTAGCGGGAGGACCGAGCGAGCAGTACTTC. Protein sequence: CASRLAGGPSEQYF.

This clonotype has only a few counts. This sequence joins TRBV12-3 or TRBV12-4 and TRBJ2-7; possibly TRBD2 for D (5 bases). This CDR3 is 13 amino acids long. Trimming left V 1 base short and J 4 bases short, with 8 bases between. The CDR3 coding sequence is TGTGCCAGCAGTTTAGGGCGAGGGTACGAGCAGTACGTC. Amino acid sequence: CASSLGRGYEQYV.

The rearrangement links TRBV29-1 to TRBJ2-6; no firm D call. The CDR3 spans 14 residues. Trimming cost V 4 bases and J 0 bases, with 7 bases left between them. Germline CDR1 reads SQVTM; CDR2 reads ANQGSEA. The chain's CDR3 is CSVGSVSGANVLTF. CDR3 DNA sequence: TGCAGCGTTGGTTCAGTCTCTGGGGCCAACGTCCTGACTTTC.

This chain uses TRBV19 with TRBJ1-5; a weak D match, TRBD1 (5 bases). The CDR3 contains 14 residues. V was pared by 9 bases and J by 4 bases, with 16 bases between. Germline CDR1 is LNHDA and CDR2 is SQIVND (reference sequence). The CDR3 loop is CASRDGTLNQPQHF. Here the CDR3 DNA reads TGTGCCAGCCGGGACGGAACTTTAAATCAGCCCCAGCATTTT.

The table lists this clonotype with many counts. The chain carries TRBV7-2 and TRBJ1-1; D gene unclear. CDR3 size: 14 residues. Trimming left V 5 bases short and J 0 bases short, with 10 bases between. The V gene's germline CDR1 is SGHTA and CDR2 FQGNSA. CDR3 sequence: CASSPLGLNTEAFF. CDR3 bases: TGTGCCAGCAGCCCGTTAGGGCTGAACACTGAAGCTTTCTTT.

This chain links TRBV13 with TRBJ2-5; TRBD2 aligns across 7 bases. With V trimmed by 4 bases and J by 5 bases, 16 bases remained unmatched. CDR1 is PRHDT, CDR2 FYEKMQ, per germline (reference sequence). This CDR3 spans 17 amino acids. The chain's CDR3 is CASSSQRELASPETQYF. The CDR3 nucleotides read TGTGCCAGCAGCTCGCAAAGGGAACTAGCGAGTCCGGAGACCCAGTACTTC.

This clonotype occurred many times. The J gene is TRBJ1-5, the V gene TRBV7-2; no reliable D call. The CDR3 runs 13 residues. Deletions cut 7 bases from V and 6 bases from J, with 13 bases between. Germline CDR1 and CDR2: SGHTA and FQGNSA. Written as DNA, the CDR3 is TGTGCCAGCACTCTACACGAGGGTCAGCCCCAGCATTTT. Protein sequence: CASTLHEGQPQHF.

This clonotype was picked up a small number of times. This chain connects TRBV5-1 to TRBJ2-3; D is perhaps TRBD2 (6 bases). The length of the CDR3 is 14 residues. V was trimmed by 4 bases and J by 6 bases, leaving 15 bases between them. Germline CDR1 reads SGHRS; CDR2 reads YFSETQ. The CDR3 DNA sequence: TGCGCCAGCAGCCGGGGGACTCTTCAGGATACGCAGTATTTT. This gives the protein CASSRGTLQDTQYF.

This clonotype appeared a few times. V and J are TRBV7-3 and TRBJ2-3, with TRBD2 identical over 9 bases. After removal of 2 bases from V and 8 bases from J, the junction contained 17 bases not matched to a gene. The CDR3 loop spans 18 amino acids. CDR1 and CDR2 (germline): SGHTA, FQGTGA. In DNA, the CDR3 is TGTGCCAGCAGCTTACGTCCTGGGGATAGCGGGGGAGGTGGTACGCAGTATTTT. As protein: CASSLRPGDSGGGGTQYF.

The chain has TRBV10-1 and TRBJ2-3; 7 nucleotides match TRBD1. CDR3 length: 14 amino acids. With V trimmed by 5 bases and J by 4 bases, 6 bases remained unmatched. The germline gives CDR1 WNHNN, CDR2 SYGVQD (reference sequence). The CDR3 loop reads CASSWQGDPDTQYF. Written as DNA, the CDR3 is TGCGCCAGCAGTTGGCAGGGGGATCCAGATACGCAGTATTTT.

The chain is built from TRBV28 and TRBJ2-7; no clear D gene. This CDR3 has 15 residues. V shed 6 bases and J shed 2 bases, with 17 bases lying between them. The V gene's germline CDR1 is MDHEN and CDR2 SYDVKM. The CDR3 sequence: CASSPPLATTYEQYV. The DNA of the CDR3 is TGTGCCAGCAGCCCCCCCTTGGCAACTACCTACGAGCAGTACGTC.

The rearrangement links TRBV12-5 to TRBJ1-1; D remains unclear. CDR1 and CDR2 from the germline V gene are LGHNT and FRNRAP. V shed 6 bases and J shed 0 bases, with 11 bases lying between them. This CDR3 has 14 amino acids. The CDR3 DNA sequence: TGTGCTAGTGGGATATACCATATGAACACTGAAGCTTTCTTT. This gives the protein CASGIYHMNTEAFF.

The gene calls are TRBV7-3 and TRBJ1-1; D remains ambiguous. V lost 1 base and J 1 base, leaving 10 bases between the germline ends. The CDR3 spans 15 residues. Germline-derived CDR1 and CDR2 are SGHTA and FQGTGA. DNA of the CDR3: TGTGCCAGCAGCTTAATGGGCGGGGAGAACACTGAAGCTTTCTTT. Translating it yields CASSLMGGENTEAFF. Using reference TRBV7-3 and TRBJ1-1 for the parts outside the CDR3, the full variable domain is GAGVSQTPSNKVTEKGKYVELRCDPISGHTALYWYRQSLGQGPEFLIYFQGTGAADDSGLPNDRFFAVRPEGSVSTLKIQRTERGDSAVYLCASSLMGGENTEAFFGQGTRLTVV.

This clonotype has a handful of counts. The V and J genes are TRBV11-3 and TRBJ1-1; 11 bases are a match to TRBD1. CDR1 is SGHNT and CDR2 is YENEEA in the germline V gene. The CDR3 consists of 17 residues. V was clipped by 5 bases and J by 1 base; unmatched bases: 9. In nucleotides, the CDR3 is TGTGCCAGCAGCCCCCGGGACAGGGGGAGCTCGAACACTGAAGCTTTCTTT. Amino acids: CASSPRDRGSSNTEAFF.

In this sample, this clonotype turned up a few times. The chain recombines TRBV6-5 with TRBJ2-1; D might be TRBD2 (5 bases). V lost 0 bases and J 6 bases, leaving 9 bases between the germline ends. The germline V gene encodes CDR1 MNHEY and CDR2 SVGAGI. This CDR3 contains 14 residues. The CDR3 reads CASSYSLAGNEQFF. The CDR3 DNA sequence: TGTGCCAGCAGTTACTCGTTGGCGGGCAATGAGCAGTTCTTC.

This clonotype was counted at least ten times. The V gene is TRBV7-2, the J gene TRBJ2-1; 11 bases fit TRBD1. CDR3 length: 20 amino acids. CDR1 and CDR2 from the germline V gene are SGHTA and FQGNSA. After removal of 3 bases from V and 9 bases from J, the junction contained 22 bases not matched to a gene. CDR3 nucleotides: TGTGCCAGCAGCTTGCACCCCGGGACAGGGGGATTTTTTTCCGCGGGTGAGCAGTTCTTC. This translates into CASSLHPGTGGFFSAGEQFF.

This chain links TRBV4-3 with TRBJ2-1; 10 nucleotides align to TRBD2. CDR3 length equals 17 residues. Germline trimming cut 0 bases from V and 7 bases from J; bases unmatched to any gene: 9. Germline V gene lookup returns CDR1 LGHNA and CDR2 YSLEER. CDR3 coding DNA: TGCGCCAGCAGCCAAGAACCAGCGGGAGGGCCTCGGAATGAGCAGTTCTTC. This sequence encodes CASSQEPAGGPRNEQFF.

This clonotype was recorded many times. The chain has TRBV11-2 and TRBJ2-1, with 14 bases identical to TRBD2. Germline CDR1 is SGHAT and CDR2 is FQNNGV. With 5 bases clipped from V and 6 bases from J, the junction kept 3 bases outside the gene matches. The CDR3 is 15 amino acids. The CDR3: CASSTTSGRVNEQFF. In DNA form, the CDR3 reads TGTGCCAGCAGCACGACTAGCGGGAGGGTCAATGAGCAGTTCTTC.

This clonotype turned up a few times. This rearrangement joins TRBV7-2 to TRBJ2-1, with D hard to call. V shed 5 bases and J shed 0 bases, with 11 bases lying between them. Per the germline V gene, CDR1 is SGHTA and CDR2 is FQGNSA. This CDR3 has 15 amino acids. The CDR3 DNA reads TGTGCCAGCAGCGCCACAGCAGACTCCTACAATGAGCAGTTCTTC. It specifies CASSATADSYNEQFF.

This clonotype was seen ten or more times. The rearrangement joins TRBV7-2 to TRBJ2-5, with 9 positions matching TRBD2. This CDR3 is 15 amino acids long. Per the germline V gene, CDR1 is SGHTA and CDR2 is FQGNSA. Trimming at V came to 2 bases and at J to 0 bases, leaving 1 base not matched to a gene. The DNA of the CDR3 is TGTGCCAGCAGCTTACTAGCGGGGAACCAAGAGACCCAGTACTTC. Protein sequence: CASSLLAGNQETQYF.

This clonotype has at least ten counts. This chain links TRBV7-9 with TRBJ2-5, with 10 positions matching TRBD2. The CDR3 is 16 amino acids. CDR1 and CDR2 from the germline V gene are SEHNR and FQNEAQ (reference sequence). J lost 5 bases, V lost 5 bases, and 11 bases had no gene match. The CDR3 bases are TGTGCCAGCAGCCCAGTAGCGGGAGGTGCTGTGGAGACCCAGTACTTC. This sequence encodes CASSPVAGGAVETQYF.

The genes are TRBV28 and TRBJ1-1; 7 bases line up with TRBD1. The CDR3 has 13 amino acids. Germline V lookup: CDR1 MDHEN, CDR2 SYDVKM. The V segment lost 5 bases and the J segment 8 bases; nucleotides outside the gene matches: 8. CDR3 residues: CASSVDRVMEAFF. As DNA, the CDR3 is TGTGCCAGCAGTGTTGACAGGGTCATGGAAGCTTTCTTT.

The sample holds many counts of this clonotype. The chain carries TRBV7-2 and TRBJ1-5, with 10 bases fitting TRBD1. From germline, CDR1 is SGHTA and CDR2 FQGNSA. This CDR3 spans 15 amino acids. The V segment lost 4 bases and the J segment 6 bases; nucleotides outside the gene matches: 6. CDR3 DNA: TGTGCCAGCAGCTATGACAGGGGGCTTGGTCAGCCCCAGCATTTT. As protein: CASSYDRGLGQPQHF. Drawing the rest from reference TRBV7-2 and TRBJ1-5, the complete variable domain is GAGVSQSPSNKVTEKGKDVELRCDPISGHTALYWYRQSLGQGLEFLIYFQGNSAPDKSGLPSDRFSAERTGGSVSTLTIQRTQQEDSAVYLCASSYDRGLGQPQHFGDGTRLSIL.

This clonotype was observed a handful of times. The V gene is TRBV6-2 or TRBV6-3, the J gene TRBJ2-7; D may be TRBD1 (5 bases). The ends were cut back, 7 bases at V and 3 bases at J, with 16 bases in the middle. The CDR3 has 14 amino acids. Germline V lookup: CDR1 MNHEY, CDR2 SVGEGT. The CDR3 protein is CASKGKGQIYEQYV. The DNA of the CDR3 is TGTGCCAGCAAGGGAAAGGGGCAGATCTACGAGCAGTACGTC.

This clonotype was seen a handful of times. The genes are TRBV3-1 and TRBJ2-5; 9 bases align to TRBD2. The germline V gene has CDR1 LGHDT and CDR2 YNNKEL (reference sequence). The CDR3 runs to 19 residues. V lost 0 bases and J lost 5; bases outside the gene matches: 16. CDR3 in DNA: TGTGCCAGCAGCCAAGAAGTGGCTACGTTGCGGGAGGGCCCGGAGACCCAGTACTTC. Translation gives CASSQEVATLREGPETQYF.

The DNA for the CDR3 is TGCAGTGCTAGAGATGAGGAAGGAGGGCGCTACGAGCAGTACTTC. Protein: CSARDEEGGRYEQYF. The chain is built from TRBV20-1 and TRBJ2-7; D might be TRBD2 (6 bases). CDR1 and CDR2 from the germline V gene are DFQATT and SNEGSKA (reference sequence). This CDR3 region has 15 residues. V lost 0 bases and J 3 bases, leaving 15 bases between the germline ends.